A single TCR beta chain is shown here with its context. The antigen is not known. The PCR made use of 60 Vbeta and 13 Jbeta primers. Measured with immunoSEQ multiplex PCR; TCRdb has only the in-frame clones, and not every one. The sample contains about 97,000 clones, about 79% of which appear only once. The CDR3 totals 14 residues. Trimming took 1 base from V and 8 from J, leaving 15 bases between them. Germline V gene lookup returns CDR1 GTSNPN and CDR2 SVGIG (reference sequence). The data belong to a study of cytomegalovirus exposure and HLA in healthy donors. Study results and limitations: A later analysis showed that HLA-associated TCR beta chains had undergone more clonal expansion than equally common others. It emerged from a later analysis that several of the most significant clusters appeared to be linked to common viral pathogens.

The source is a male donor in good health and CMV-seropositive. The sequenced sample was PBMCs. V is TRBV30 and J is TRBJ2-4; maybe TRBD1 (5 bases). CDR3 sequence (DNA): TGTGCCTGGAGTGAAGCCAGGGCCGTGCACATTCAGTACTTC. Amino acids: CAWSEARAVHIQYF.